This TCR beta chain was captured by sequencing in a study of T cell repertoires in cytomegalovirus infection. Study-level background: Based on public TCR beta signatures, there were indications of CMV infection and of a matching HLA type.

TCRdb passed the reads through MiXCR, listing each CDR3 protein once. Among 200,000 to 300,000 distinct CDR3 sequences listed, roughly an eighth were seen once. The table lists this clonotype with many counts. What it recognizes is unknown. General study findings and limits: The ex vivo response was dominated by HLA-C-restricted CMV-specific TCR beta clonotypes.

Trimming removed 8 bases from V and 5 bases from J, with 13 bases in between. This CDR3 contains 12 residues. CDR1 and CDR2 (germline): MNHNY, SVGAGI (reference sequence). The chain recombines TRBV6-6 with TRBJ2-7; D is perhaps TRBD1 (5 bases). Sequenced sample: PBMCs. This TCR was recovered from a human donor in good health (CMV status not recorded). Some clones in this sample may be carry-over from other donors' samples. The CDR3 DNA is TGTGCCAGCGCCAGAAGGGGCGACGAGCAGTACTTC. Protein sequence: CASARRGDEQYF.